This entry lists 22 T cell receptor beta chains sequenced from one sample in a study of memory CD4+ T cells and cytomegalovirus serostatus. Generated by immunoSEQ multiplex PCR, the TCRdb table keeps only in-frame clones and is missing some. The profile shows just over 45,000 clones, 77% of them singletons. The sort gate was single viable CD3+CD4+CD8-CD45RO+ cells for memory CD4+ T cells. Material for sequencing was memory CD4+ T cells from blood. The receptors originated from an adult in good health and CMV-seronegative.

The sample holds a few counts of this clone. CDR3 protein: CSGTGDGGNTIYF. The CDR3, as DNA: TGCAGCGGGACAGGGGATGGTGGAAACACCATATATTTT. The genes are TRBV29-1 and TRBJ1-3; 9 bases align to TRBD1. Unmatched junction bases numbered 4, after V lost 7 bases and J lost 3 bases. The length of the CDR3 is 13 residues. The V gene's germline CDR1 is SQVTM and CDR2 ANQGSEA. The complete variable domain, with remaining parts taken from reference TRBV29-1 and TRBJ1-3, reads SAVISQKPSRDICQRGTSLTIQCQVDSQVTMMFWYRQQPGQSLTLIATANQGSEATYESGFVIDKFPISRPNLTFSTLTVSNMSPEDSSIYLCSGTGDGGNTIYFGEGSWLTVV.

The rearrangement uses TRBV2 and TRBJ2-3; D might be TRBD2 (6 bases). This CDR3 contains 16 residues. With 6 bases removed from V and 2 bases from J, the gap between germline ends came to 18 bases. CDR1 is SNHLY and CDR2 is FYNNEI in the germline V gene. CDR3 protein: CASRQLAQEVTDTQYF. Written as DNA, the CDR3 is TGTGCCAGCAGGCAACTAGCTCAGGAAGTCACAGATACGCAGTATTTT.

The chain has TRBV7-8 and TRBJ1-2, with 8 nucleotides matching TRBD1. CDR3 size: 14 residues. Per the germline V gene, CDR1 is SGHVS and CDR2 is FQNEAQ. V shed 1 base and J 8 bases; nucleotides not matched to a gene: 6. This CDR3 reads CASSLGAGGEGYTF. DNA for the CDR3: TGTGCCAGCAGCTTAGGCGCAGGGGGCGAGGGCTACACCTTC.

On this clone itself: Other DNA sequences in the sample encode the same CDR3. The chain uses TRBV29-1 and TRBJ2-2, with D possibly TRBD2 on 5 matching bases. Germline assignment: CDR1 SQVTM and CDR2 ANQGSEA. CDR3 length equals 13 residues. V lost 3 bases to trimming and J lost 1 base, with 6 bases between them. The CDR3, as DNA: TGCAGCGTTGATCGGGGGAACACCGGGGAGCTGTTTTTT. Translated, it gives CSVDRGNTGELFF.

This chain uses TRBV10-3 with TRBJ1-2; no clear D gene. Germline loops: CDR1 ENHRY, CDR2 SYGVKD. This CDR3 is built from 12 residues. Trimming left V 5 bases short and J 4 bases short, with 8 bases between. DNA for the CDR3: TGTGCCATCAGTAACATCGGCTATGGCTACACCTTC. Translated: CAISNIGYGYTF.

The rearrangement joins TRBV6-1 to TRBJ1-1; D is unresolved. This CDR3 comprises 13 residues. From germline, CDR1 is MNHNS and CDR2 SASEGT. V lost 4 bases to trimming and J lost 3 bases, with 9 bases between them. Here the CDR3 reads CASSAEMYTEAFF. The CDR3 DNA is TGTGCCAGCAGTGCCGAGATGTACACTGAAGCTTTCTTT.

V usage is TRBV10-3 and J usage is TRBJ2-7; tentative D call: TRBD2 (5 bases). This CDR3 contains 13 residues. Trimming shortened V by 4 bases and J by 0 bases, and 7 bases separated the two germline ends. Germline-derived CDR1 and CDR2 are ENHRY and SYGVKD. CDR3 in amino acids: CAISVRDSYEQYF. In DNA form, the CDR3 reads TGTGCCATCAGTGTTCGGGACTCCTACGAGCAGTACTTC.

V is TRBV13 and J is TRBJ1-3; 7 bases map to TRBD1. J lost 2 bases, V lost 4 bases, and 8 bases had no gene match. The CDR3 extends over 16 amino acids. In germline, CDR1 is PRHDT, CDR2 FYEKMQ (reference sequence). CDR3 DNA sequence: TGTGCCAGCAGCTCCCGGACAGGCAGTGCTGGAAACACCATATATTTT. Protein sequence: CASSSRTGSAGNTIYF.

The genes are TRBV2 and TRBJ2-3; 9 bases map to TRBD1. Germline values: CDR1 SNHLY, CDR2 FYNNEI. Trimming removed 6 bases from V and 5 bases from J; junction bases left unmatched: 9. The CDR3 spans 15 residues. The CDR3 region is CASRAGTGRGDTQYF. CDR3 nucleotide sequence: TGTGCCAGCAGAGCAGGGACAGGGAGGGGAGATACGCAGTATTTT.

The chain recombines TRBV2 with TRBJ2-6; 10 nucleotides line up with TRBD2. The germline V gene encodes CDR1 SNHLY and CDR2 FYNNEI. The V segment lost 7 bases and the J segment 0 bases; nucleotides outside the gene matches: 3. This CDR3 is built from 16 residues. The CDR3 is CASIAGGYSGANVLTF. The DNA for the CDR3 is TGTGCCAGCATAGCGGGGGGTTACTCTGGGGCCAACGTCCTGACTTTC.

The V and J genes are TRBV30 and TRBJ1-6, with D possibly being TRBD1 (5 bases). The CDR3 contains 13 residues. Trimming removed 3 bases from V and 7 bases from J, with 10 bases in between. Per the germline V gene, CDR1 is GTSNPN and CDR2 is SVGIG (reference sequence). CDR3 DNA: TGTGCCTGGAGAGAACAGGAGAATTCACCCCTCCACTTT. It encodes CAWREQENSPLHF. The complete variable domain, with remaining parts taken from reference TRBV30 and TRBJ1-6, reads SQTIHQWPATLVQPVGSPLSLECTVEGTSNPNLYWYRQAAGRGLQLLFYSVGIGQISSEVPQNLSASRPQDRQFILSSKKLLLSDSGFYLCAWREQENSPLHFGNGTRLTVT.

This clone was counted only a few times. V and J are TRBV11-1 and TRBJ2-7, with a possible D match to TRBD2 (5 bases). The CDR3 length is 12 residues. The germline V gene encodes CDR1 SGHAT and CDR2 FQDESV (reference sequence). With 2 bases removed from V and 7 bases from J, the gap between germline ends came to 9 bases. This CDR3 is CASSLLTGEQYF. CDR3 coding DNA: TGTGCCAGCAGCTTATTAACGGGGGAGCAGTACTTC.

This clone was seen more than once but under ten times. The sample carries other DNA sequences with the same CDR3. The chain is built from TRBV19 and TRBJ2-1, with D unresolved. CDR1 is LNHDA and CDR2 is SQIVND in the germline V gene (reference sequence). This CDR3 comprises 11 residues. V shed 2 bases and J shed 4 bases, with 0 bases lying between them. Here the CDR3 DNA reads TGTGCCAGTAGTATATACAATGAGCAGTTCTTC. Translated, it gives CASSIYNEQFF.

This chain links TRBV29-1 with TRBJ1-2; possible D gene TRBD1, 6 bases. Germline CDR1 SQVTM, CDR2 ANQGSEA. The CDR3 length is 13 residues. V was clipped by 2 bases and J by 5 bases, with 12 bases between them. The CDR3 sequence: CSVEKQGWYGYTF. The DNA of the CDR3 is TGCAGCGTTGAAAAACAGGGTTGGTATGGCTACACCTTC.

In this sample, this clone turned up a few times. This CDR3 reads CASSGDRGTYGYTF. The CDR3 nucleotides read TGTGCCAGTAGTGGGGACAGGGGAACCTATGGCTACACCTTC. The rearrangement links TRBV19 to TRBJ1-2; 10 nucleotides align to TRBD1. V dropped 5 bases and J dropped 4; count of bases not matched to a gene: 4. CDR1 and CDR2 from the germline V gene are LNHDA and SQIVND (reference sequence). This CDR3 comprises 14 residues.

The CDR3 DNA reads TGTGCCAGCAGCTTAGGTTCAGGGAGCAGTTCACCCCTCCACTTT. Encoded protein: CASSLGSGSSSPLHF. The chain joins TRBV7-9 to TRBJ1-6, with TRBD1 as a possible D gene (5 bases). Germline CDR1 SEHNR, CDR2 FQNEAQ (reference sequence). Trimming cost V 1 base and J 9 bases, with 13 bases left between them. The CDR3 is 15 amino acids. Full variable domain (rest looked up from reference TRBV7-9 and TRBJ1-6): DTGVSQNPRHKITKRGQNVTFRCDPISEHNRLYWYRQTLGQGPEFLTYFQNEAQLEKSRLLSDRFSAERPKGSFSTLEIQRTEQGDSAMYLCASSLGSGSSSPLHFGNGTRLTVT.

The CDR3: CASSTDREVTYEQYF. For the CDR3, the DNA is TGTGCCAGCAGCACGGACAGGGAAGTGACCTACGAGCAGTACTTC. The rearrangement links TRBV25-1 to TRBJ2-7; TRBD1 matches 8 bases. This CDR3 contains 15 residues. The germline gives CDR1 MGHDK, CDR2 SYGVNS. J gave up 2 bases and V 6 bases, and 9 bases lay outside the gene matches.

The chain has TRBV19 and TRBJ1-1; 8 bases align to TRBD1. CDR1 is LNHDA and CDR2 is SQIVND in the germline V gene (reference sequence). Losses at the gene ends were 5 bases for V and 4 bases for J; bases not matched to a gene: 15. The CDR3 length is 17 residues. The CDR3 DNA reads TGTGCCAGTAGTCCCATACGCGGGCAGGGGGCACGCACTGAAGCTTTCTTT. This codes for CASSPIRGQGARTEAFF.

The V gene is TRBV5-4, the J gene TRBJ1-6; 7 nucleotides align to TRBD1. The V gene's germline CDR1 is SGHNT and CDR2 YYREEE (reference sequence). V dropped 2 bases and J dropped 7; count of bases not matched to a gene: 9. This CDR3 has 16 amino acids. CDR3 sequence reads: CASSLRQGSRNSPLHF. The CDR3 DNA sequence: TGTGCCAGCAGCTTACGACAGGGATCAAGAAATTCACCCCTCCACTTT.

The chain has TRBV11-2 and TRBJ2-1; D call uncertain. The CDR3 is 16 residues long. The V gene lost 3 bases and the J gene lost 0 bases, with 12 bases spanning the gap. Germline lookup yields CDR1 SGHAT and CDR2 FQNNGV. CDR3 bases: TGTGCCAGCAGCTTCCGACTTGACTTCTCCTACAATGAGCAGTTCTTC. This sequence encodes CASSFRLDFSYNEQFF.

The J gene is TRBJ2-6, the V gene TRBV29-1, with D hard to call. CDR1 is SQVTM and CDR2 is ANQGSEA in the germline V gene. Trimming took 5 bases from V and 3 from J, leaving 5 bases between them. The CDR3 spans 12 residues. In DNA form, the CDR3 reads TGCAGCGTTACCGTTGGGGCCAACGTCCTGACTTTC. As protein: CSVTVGANVLTF.

The CDR3 bases are TGTGCCAGCAGCGGGACAGGGGAGGTAGAGACCCAGTACTTC. Its translation: CASSGTGEVETQYF. The chain links TRBV5-6 to TRBJ2-5; TRBD1 matches 10 bases. This CDR3 comprises 14 residues. Germline V CDR1 and CDR2: SGHDT, YYEEEE. Trimming cost V 4 bases and J 4 bases; bases outside gene matches: 4. Based on the CDR3 plus reference TRBV5-6 and TRBJ2-5, the full variable domain is DAGVTQSPTHLIKTRGQQVTLRCSPKSGHDTVSWYQQALGQGPQFIFQYYEEEERQRGNFPDRFSGHQFPNYSSELNVNALLLGDSALYLCASSGTGEVETQYFGPGTRLLVL.